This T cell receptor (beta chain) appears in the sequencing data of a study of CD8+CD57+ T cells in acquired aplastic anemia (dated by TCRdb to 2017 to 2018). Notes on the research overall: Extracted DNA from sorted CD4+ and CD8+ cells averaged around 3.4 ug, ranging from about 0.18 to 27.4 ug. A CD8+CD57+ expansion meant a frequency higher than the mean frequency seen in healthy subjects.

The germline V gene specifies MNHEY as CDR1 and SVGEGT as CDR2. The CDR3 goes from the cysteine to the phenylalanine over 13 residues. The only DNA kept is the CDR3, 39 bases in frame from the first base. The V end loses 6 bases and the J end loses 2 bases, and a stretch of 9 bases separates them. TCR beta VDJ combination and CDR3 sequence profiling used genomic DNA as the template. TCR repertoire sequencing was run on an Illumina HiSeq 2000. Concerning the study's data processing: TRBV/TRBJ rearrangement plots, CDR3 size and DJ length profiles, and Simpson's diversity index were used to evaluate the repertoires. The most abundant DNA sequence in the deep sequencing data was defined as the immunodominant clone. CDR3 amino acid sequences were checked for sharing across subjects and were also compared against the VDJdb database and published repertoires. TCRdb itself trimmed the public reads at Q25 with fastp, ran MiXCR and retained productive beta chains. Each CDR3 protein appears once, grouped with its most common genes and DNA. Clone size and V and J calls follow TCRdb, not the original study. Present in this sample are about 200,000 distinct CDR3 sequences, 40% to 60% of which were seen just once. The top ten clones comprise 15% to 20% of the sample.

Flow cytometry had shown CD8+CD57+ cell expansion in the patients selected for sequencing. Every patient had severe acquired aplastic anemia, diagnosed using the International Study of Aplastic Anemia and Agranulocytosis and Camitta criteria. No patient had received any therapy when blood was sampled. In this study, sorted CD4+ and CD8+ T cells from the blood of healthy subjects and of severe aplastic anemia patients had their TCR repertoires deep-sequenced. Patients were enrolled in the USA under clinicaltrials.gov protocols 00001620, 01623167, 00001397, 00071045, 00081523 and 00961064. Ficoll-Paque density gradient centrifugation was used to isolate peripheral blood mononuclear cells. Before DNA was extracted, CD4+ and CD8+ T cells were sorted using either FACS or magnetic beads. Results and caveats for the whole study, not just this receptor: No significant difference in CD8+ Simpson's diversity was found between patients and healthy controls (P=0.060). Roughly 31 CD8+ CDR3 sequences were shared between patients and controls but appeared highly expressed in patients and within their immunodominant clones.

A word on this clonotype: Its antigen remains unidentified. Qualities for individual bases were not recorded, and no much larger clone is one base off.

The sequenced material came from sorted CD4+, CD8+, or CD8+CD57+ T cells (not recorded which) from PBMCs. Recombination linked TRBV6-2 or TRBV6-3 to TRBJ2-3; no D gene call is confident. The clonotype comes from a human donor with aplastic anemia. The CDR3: CASSRIDTDTQYF. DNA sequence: TGTGCCAGCAGCCGCATCGACACAGATACGCAGTATTTT.